These T cell receptor beta chains were read from a single sample in a study of cytomegalovirus exposure and HLA in healthy donors. Data came from immunoSEQ multiplex PCR; TCRdb stores just in-frame clones and leaves some out. The sample records 170,000 or so clones, 79% being singletons. Sequenced material: PBMCs. These receptors all stem from a woman aged 40 to 50 in good health and CMV-seronegative. Each CDR3 is given without its conserved first and last residue.

>12|TRBV6-5|TRBJ1-5
ASRRQGSNQPQH
>14|TRBV27|TRBJ1-6
ASSLQTGGAGSPLH
>12|TRBV5-1|TRBJ1-2
ASSLGPAAGGYT
>12|TRBV6-1|TRBJ2-5
ASSEGLARETQY
>12|TRBV11-3|TRBJ1-2
ASSLPGGNYGYT
>10|TRBV10-2|TRBJ1-2
ASSENISGYT
>17|TRBV4-1|TRBJ2-1
ASSHPGLAGGASYNEQF
>13|TRBV5-1|TRBJ2-5
ASSLRAGDQETQY
>13|TRBV28|TRBJ1-1
ASRPRTGAGSEAF
>10|TRBV5-6|TRBJ2-7
ASSIGSYEQY
>11|TRBV27|TRBJ1-5
ASSFHGNQPQH
>12|TRBV28|TRBJ1-5
ASTFPGGTQPQH
>12|TRBV28|TRBJ1-4
ASGETATNEKLF
>11|TRBV7-2|TRBJ2-3
ASSLNRGDTQY
>11|TRBV5-1|TRBJ2-5
ASSFGQQETQY
>12|TRBV9|TRBJ1-2
ASSVVGQGRGYT